This T cell receptor (beta chain) derives from a study of OX40 agonist ivuxolimab in advanced cancers. Study overall: Age averaged around 58 years (range about 23 to 80), and 82.7% were male. Study results and limitations: CD4+ and CD8+ blood T cells expanded clonally by week 6 at 0.1 to 3.0 mg/kg. CD4+ T cells averaged fewer expanded clones than CD8+ T cells.

In regard to this clone: Its antigen is unidentified.

Here immunoSEQ multiplex PCR was the method, and the copy in TCRdb shows in-frame clones only, minus some. The table shows around 72,000 clones, with 80% occurring only once. Deletions cut 6 bases from V and 3 bases from J, with 15 bases between. Germline values: CDR1 SQVTM, CDR2 ANQGSEA. This CDR3 contains 13 residues. The sequences come from CD4+ or CD8+ T cells sorted from blood, collected in a trial of the OX40 agonist ivuxolimab. The TCR sequence derives from an adult with an advanced solid tumor such as melanoma, head and neck, liver or kidney cancer. This chain uses TRBV29-1 with TRBJ2-7; D might be TRBD1 or TRBD2, each matching 5 bases. The CDR3 coding sequence is TGCAGCGTGGCTACCTGGGACGGCTACGAGCAGTACTTC. Translation gives CSVATWDGYEQYF.